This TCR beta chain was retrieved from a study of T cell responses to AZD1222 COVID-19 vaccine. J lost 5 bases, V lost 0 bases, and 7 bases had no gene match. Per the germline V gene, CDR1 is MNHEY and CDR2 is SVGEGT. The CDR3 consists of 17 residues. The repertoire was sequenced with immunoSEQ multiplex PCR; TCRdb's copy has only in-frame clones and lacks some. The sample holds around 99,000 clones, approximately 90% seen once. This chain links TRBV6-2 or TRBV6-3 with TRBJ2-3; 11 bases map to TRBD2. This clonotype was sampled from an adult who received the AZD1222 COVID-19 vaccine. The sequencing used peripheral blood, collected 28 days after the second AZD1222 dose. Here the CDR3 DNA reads TGTGCCAGCAGTTACTCGGCTAGCGGGGGGCCAAGAGATACGCAGTATTTT. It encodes CASSYSASGGPRDTQYF.